The entry below describes one T cell receptor beta chain. No antigen is known for it. CD4+ naive, central memory, regulatory and stem cell-like memory cells were sorted via CD45RO/CCR7/CD25/CD127/CD95/CD27. These data originate in a study of beta chain features in type 1 diabetes. Notes on the study in general: Within the patient group, naive, central memory and Treg TCRB repertoires appeared more similar to each other than within healthy donors.

V shed 0 bases and J shed 4 bases, with 18 bases lying between them. CDR1 and CDR2 from the germline V gene are SGHNT and YYREEE (reference sequence). The CDR3 extends over 17 amino acids. Every bit of the isolated RNA underwent reverse transcription, so sequencing read expressed TCRB transcripts. Data came from immunoSEQ multiplex PCR; TCRdb stores just in-frame clones and leaves some out. The table records hundreds of thousands of clones, roughly a sixth of them present only once. Sequencing input: naive CD4+ T cells from blood. The clonotype was recovered from a woman aged 18-29 years in good health. The chain recombines TRBV5-4 with TRBJ2-3; possibly TRBD2 for D (7 bases). This CDR3 reads CASSLAGGRKIPDTQYF. The CDR3 DNA follows: TGTGCCAGCAGCTTGGCCGGGGGGCGGAAGATTCCAGATACGCAGTATTTT. Drawing the rest from reference TRBV5-4 and TRBJ2-3, the complete variable domain is ETGVTQSPTHLIKTRGQQVTLRCSSQSGHNTVSWYQQALGQGPQFIFQYYREEENGRGNFPPRFSGLQFPNYSSELNVNALELDDSALYLCASSLAGGRKIPDTQYFGPGTRLTVL.